The 23 T cell receptor beta chains given below trace back to one sample, sequenced in a study of T cell repertoires in cytomegalovirus infection. TCRdb itself ran the reads through MiXCR, one entry per CDR3 protein. The sample lists hundreds of thousands of distinct CDR3 sequences, 22% occurring once. Sequencing was done on a sample of CD8+ T cells from PBMCs. Source of these receptors: a human donor in good health (CMV status not recorded). Some clones in this sample may be carry-over from other donors' samples.

This chain joins TRBV28 and TRBJ2-1; D gene uncertain. The CDR3 is 15 amino acids. From germline, CDR1 is MDHEN and CDR2 SYDVKM. Trimming took off 5 bases at V and 6 bases at J, with 17 bases between the two ends. CDR3 region: CASSPPNAELNEQFF. The CDR3 coding sequence is TGTGCCAGCAGTCCCCCCAATGCGGAACTCAATGAGCAGTTCTTC. The whole variable domain, remainder taken from reference TRBV28 and TRBJ2-1, is DVKVTQSSRYLVKRTGEKVFLECVQDMDHENMFWYRQDPGLGLRLIYFSYDVKMKEKGDIPEGYSVSREKKERFSLILESASTNQTSMYLCASSPPNAELNEQFFGPGTRLTVL.

The J gene is TRBJ2-1, the V gene TRBV9; D is unclear. Trimming left V 0 bases short and J 0 bases short, with 13 bases between. In germline, CDR1 is SGDLS, CDR2 YYNGEE. The CDR3 length is 17 residues. CDR3 nucleotide sequence: TGTGCCAGCAGCGTAGGAAAGACGGAAAGCTCCTACAATGAGCAGTTCTTC. Protein product: CASSVGKTESSYNEQFF.

This clonotype was counted a few times. The gene calls are TRBV28 and TRBJ2-2; D is unresolved. Trimming removed 6 bases from V and 5 bases from J, with 7 bases in between. The CDR3 loop spans 12 amino acids. Germline CDR1 reads MDHEN; CDR2 reads SYDVKM. The chain's CDR3 is CASRGLTGELFF. As DNA, the CDR3 is TGTGCCAGCAGGGGATTAACCGGGGAGCTGTTTTTT.

The rearrangement uses TRBV28 and TRBJ1-4; the D gene is possibly TRBD1 (5 bases). The CDR3 consists of 15 residues. The ends were cut back, 7 bases at V and 3 bases at J, with 15 bases in the middle. CDR1 is MDHEN and CDR2 is SYDVKM in the germline V gene. CDR3: CASNYPSTANEKLFF. CDR3 coding DNA: TGTGCCAGCAACTACCCTTCGACAGCTAATGAAAAACTGTTTTTT. The full variable domain, with the rest looked up from reference TRBV28 and TRBJ1-4, is DVKVTQSSRYLVKRTGEKVFLECVQDMDHENMFWYRQDPGLGLRLIYFSYDVKMKEKGDIPEGYSVSREKKERFSLILESASTNQTSMYLCASNYPSTANEKLFFGSGTQLSVL.

This clonotype showed up many times. This chain links TRBV7-8 with TRBJ2-1, with TRBD2 identical over 13 bases. CDR1 and CDR2 (germline): SGHVS, FQNEAQ. V trimming: 5 bases; J trimming: 7 bases; junction bases outside the gene matches: 5. CDR3 length: 15 amino acids. The DNA of the CDR3 is TGTGCCAGCAGCACGACTAGCGGGGGGACGAATGAGCAGTTCTTC. This sequence encodes CASSTTSGGTNEQFF.

This chain links TRBV2 with TRBJ2-2; D may be TRBD1 or TRBD2 (5 bases each). The CDR3 extends over 10 amino acids. V dropped 8 bases and J dropped 7 bases, with 5 bases sitting between them. CDR1 is SNHLY and CDR2 is FYNNEI in the germline V gene. CDR3 bases: TGTGCCAGCGGGGGCGGGGAGCTGTTTTTT. It is translated as CASGGGELFF.

This clonotype appeared a few times. The chain joins TRBV20-1 to TRBJ2-2; maybe TRBD2 (5 bases). V lost 0 bases, J lost 1 base, and 9 bases lay in between. CDR1 is DFQATT, CDR2 SNEGSKA, per germline (reference sequence). This CDR3 region has 15 residues. The DNA of the CDR3 is TGCAGTGCTAGAGATCACCGGGGGAACACCGGGGAGCTGTTTTTT. Protein: CSARDHRGNTGELFF.

The chain combines TRBV19 with TRBJ2-7; maybe TRBD1 (6 bases). The V gene lost 2 bases and the J gene lost 2 bases, with 10 bases spanning the gap. The CDR3 spans 14 residues. CDR1 LNHDA and CDR2 SQIVND come from the germline V gene (reference sequence). The CDR3 spells CASSITGRTYEQYF. CDR3 in DNA: TGTGCCAGTAGTATAACAGGGAGAACCTACGAGCAGTACTTC.

The chain joins TRBV6-4 to TRBJ2-3, with 7 bases lining up with TRBD2. The ends lost 4 bases at V and 6 bases at J; junction bases unmatched: 10. Germline V gene sequence: CDR1 MRHNA, CDR2 SNTAGT. This CDR3 region has 15 residues. CDR3 coding DNA: TGTGCCAGCAGTGCCGGGGGGTTGGAAATGGATACGCAGTATTTT. Amino acids: CASSAGGLEMDTQYF.

For this clonotype: Being one base from a much bigger clone, this may be a read error. The chain has TRBV11-2 and TRBJ2-2, with D perhaps matching TRBD2 (5 bases). Trimming shortened V by 7 bases and J by 4 bases, and 22 bases separated the two germline ends. CDR3 size: 17 residues. Germline lookup yields CDR1 SGHAT and CDR2 FQNNGV. The CDR3 DNA sequence: TGTGCCAGCACTTCACGGGAAGCGGAGGTTCTCACCGGGGAGCTGTTTTTT. Translation: CASTSREAEVLTGELFF.

This clonotype was found a few times. The J gene is TRBJ1-1, the V gene TRBV7-9; D gene uncertain. The CDR3 runs 15 residues. Trimming pared 1 base from V and 0 bases from J, leaving 9 bases between. Germline CDR1 and CDR2: SEHNR and FQNEAQ (reference sequence). In nucleotides, the CDR3 is TGTGCCAGCAGCTTAGATATTCGCCTGAACACTGAAGCTTTCTTT. This codes for CASSLDIRLNTEAFF.

This clonotype has ten or more counts. The rearrangement links TRBV7-2 to TRBJ2-1; the match to TRBD2 covers 9 bases. Trimming took 5 bases from V and 4 from J; bases not matched to a gene: 9. This CDR3 has 16 amino acids. Germline V gene lookup returns CDR1 SGHTA and CDR2 FQGNSA. CDR3 residues: CASSARLAELYNEQFF. The CDR3 DNA reads as TGTGCCAGCAGCGCTCGACTAGCGGAACTTTACAATGAGCAGTTCTTC.

The genes are TRBV7-3 and TRBJ2-3, with TRBD2 as a possible D gene (6 bases). The CDR3 has 13 amino acids. CDR1 is SGHTA and CDR2 is FQGTGA in the germline V gene. Trimming cost V 5 bases and J 7 bases, with 13 bases left between them. The CDR3 nucleotides read TGTGCCAGCAGCCCGAGGGGAGGTCATACGCAGTATTTT. It codes for CASSPRGGHTQYF.

This clonotype was counted between two and nine times. The chain employs TRBV19 and TRBJ2-1; tentatively, D is TRBD2 (6 bases). CDR1 LNHDA and CDR2 SQIVND come from the germline V gene (reference sequence). Trimming took 4 bases from V and 8 from J, leaving 15 bases between them. CDR3 length equals 14 residues. The CDR3 DNA follows: TGTGCCAGTAGTAGCTGGGACTCCACTTATGAGCAGTTCTTC. This sequence encodes CASSSWDSTYEQFF.

Only a few counts were recorded for this clonotype. The chain is built from TRBV11-2 and TRBJ1-2; TRBD1 aligns across 8 bases. The V segment lost 4 bases and the J segment 4 bases; nucleotides outside the gene matches: 5. Germline loops: CDR1 SGHAT, CDR2 FQNNGV. The CDR3 runs 14 residues. This chain's CDR3 is CASSSLRGLYGYTF. In DNA, the CDR3 is TGTGCCAGCAGCTCACTCAGGGGGCTCTATGGCTACACCTTC.

The V call is TRBV27, the J call TRBJ1-6; no definite D call. V gave up 7 bases and J gave up 2 bases, with 12 bases separating them. Per germline, CDR1 MNHEY and CDR2 SMNVEV (reference sequence). The CDR3 consists of 15 residues. DNA for the CDR3: TGTGCCAGCAAGAACGACGGTGCCTATAATTCACCCCTCCACTTT. Translated, it gives CASKNDGAYNSPLHF.

This chain links TRBV5-1 with TRBJ2-3; 7 nucleotides agree with TRBD2. With 4 bases clipped from V and 7 bases from J, the junction kept 9 bases outside the gene matches. The CDR3 runs 14 residues. The V gene's germline CDR1 is SGHRS and CDR2 YFSETQ. CDR3 coding DNA: TGCGCCAGCAGCCCCGGGACGGGAGGATATACGCAGTATTTT. It encodes CASSPGTGGYTQYF.

This clonotype occurred a few times. The chain employs TRBV5-6 and TRBJ2-1, with D possibly called TRBD1 or TRBD2 (5 bases each). The ends were cut back, 4 bases at V and 8 bases at J, with 19 bases in the middle. Germline V gene lookup returns CDR1 SGHDT and CDR2 YYEEEE. CDR3 size: 15 residues. The CDR3 DNA follows: TGTGCCAGCAGCGACGGGGCACAGGCAGGCGATGAGCAGTTCTTC. This codes for CASSDGAQAGDEQFF.

This clonotype was counted many times. The chain recombines TRBV19 with TRBJ2-1, with D unresolved. CDR1 and CDR2 from the germline V gene are LNHDA and SQIVND (reference sequence). CDR3 length: 12 amino acids. Trimming pared 5 bases from V and 7 bases from J, leaving 9 bases between. CDR3 bases: TGTGCCAGTAGTCTCGGGTTTAATGAGCAGTTCTTC. Translating gives CASSLGFNEQFF.

V usage is TRBV6-5 and J usage is TRBJ2-3; perhaps TRBD2 as D (7 bases). The germline CDR1 and CDR2 sequences are MNHEY and SVGAGI. CDR3 length: 16 residues. Trimming stripped 2 bases from V and 0 bases from J, with 12 bases between. The CDR3 region has the DNA TGTGCCAGCAGTTACATCGCGGGGGCTAGCACAGATACGCAGTATTTT. Its protein is CASSYIAGASTDTQYF.

This clonotype was seen a few times. J is TRBJ2-7 and V is TRBV7-9; D gene ambiguous. The CDR3 has 13 amino acids. V gave up 5 bases and J gave up 0 bases, with 8 bases separating them. Germline assignment: CDR1 SEHNR and CDR2 FQNEAQ (reference sequence). The CDR3 region is CASSPAASYEQYF. The CDR3 nucleotides read TGTGCCAGCAGCCCCGCGGCCTCCTACGAGCAGTACTTC. Full variable domain (outside the CDR3, taken from reference TRBV7-9 and TRBJ2-7): DTGVSQNPRHKITKRGQNVTFRCDPISEHNRLYWYRQTLGQGPEFLTYFQNEAQLEKSRLLSDRFSAERPKGSFSTLEIQRTEQGDSAMYLCASSPAASYEQYFGPGTRLTVT.

This sequence joins TRBV20-1 and TRBJ1-2; D gene unclear. V was trimmed by 7 bases and J by 1 base, leaving 7 bases between them. Germline CDR1 and CDR2: DFQATT and SNEGSKA (reference sequence). The CDR3 is 11 amino acids. CDR3 nucleotide sequence: TGCAGTGGAGGAGTTAACTATGGCTACACCTTC. Translating it yields CSGGVNYGYTF.

On this clonotype itself: A read error may explain this, as a much larger clone is one base away. The chain links TRBV7-6 to TRBJ2-5; D ambiguous. The length of the CDR3 is 14 residues. Germline assignment: CDR1 SGHVS and CDR2 FNYEAQ. The CDR3 loop reads CASTPLALVETEYF. DNA of the CDR3: TGTGCCAGTACTCCCCTGGCGTTGGTGGAGACCGAGTACTTC. The whole variable domain, remainder taken from reference TRBV7-6 and TRBJ2-5, is GAGVSQSPRYKVTKRGQDVALRCDPISGHVSLYWYRQALGQGPEFLTYFNYEAQQDKSGLPNDRFSAERPEGSISTLTIQRTEQRDSAMYRCASTPLALVETEYFGPGTRLLVL.